The rows below give T cell receptor beta chains drawn from one sample of a study of OX40 agonist ivuxolimab in advanced cancers. Produced via immunoSEQ multiplex PCR; TCRdb's table is partial and in-frame only. The sample consists of some 34,000 clones, more than 75% of them appearing once. Source: CD4+ or CD8+ T cells sorted from blood, taken in a trial of the OX40 agonist ivuxolimab. Every receptor here comes from an adult with an advanced solid tumor such as melanoma, head and neck, liver or kidney cancer. CDR3s include the opening cysteine and the closing phenylalanine or tryptophan. The D gene is left open where the match is weak. Some rows mark clone size as missing; the rest say once, few, many or name a class of expanded clone.

V gene: TRBV28
clone size: .
D gene: TRBD2
J gene: TRBJ2-1
CDR3 protein: CASSSSGRADNEQFF
CDR3 DNA: TGTGCCAGCAGTAGTAGCGGGAGGGCCGACAATGAGCAGTTCTTC

V gene: TRBV4-1
clone size: .
D gene: .
J gene: TRBJ2-5
CDR3 protein: CASSQDEEGRETQYF
CDR3 DNA: TGCGCCAGCAGCCAAGACGAGGAGGGCCGGGAGACCCAGTACTTC

V gene: TRBV28
clone size: .
D gene: .
J gene: TRBJ1-3
CDR3 protein: CASSFSRNTIYF
CDR3 DNA: TGTGCCAGCAGTTTCAGTAGAAACACCATATATTTT

V gene: TRBV5-1
clone size: .
D gene: .
J gene: TRBJ1-2
CDR3 protein: CASSLEVDPRGGYTF
CDR3 DNA: TGCGCCAGCAGCTTGGAGGTGGACCCTAGGGGTGGCTACACCTTC

V gene: TRBV5-6
clone size: .
D gene: .
J gene: TRBJ2-3
CDR3 protein: CASSFDPGRMSDTQYF
CDR3 DNA: TGTGCCAGCAGCTTCGACCCAGGGAGGATGTCAGATACGCAGTATTTT

V gene: TRBV9
clone size: .
D gene: TRBD1
J gene: TRBJ2-3
CDR3 protein: CASRANADRGNLPSTDTQYF
CDR3 DNA: TGTGCCAGCAGAGCTAACGCGGACAGGGGTAACCTCCCTAGCACAGATACGCAGTATTTT

V gene: TRBV27
clone size: few
D gene: TRBD2
J gene: TRBJ2-7
CDR3 protein: CASSLTSGSLYEQYF
CDR3 DNA: TGTGCCAGCAGTTTGACTAGCGGGAGCTTGTACGAGCAGTACTTC

V gene: TRBV9
clone size: .
D gene: .
J gene: TRBJ2-1
CDR3 protein: CASNLGVNSYNEQFF
CDR3 DNA: TGTGCCAGCAACCTAGGGGTTAACTCCTACAATGAGCAGTTCTTC

V gene: TRBV5-1
clone size: .
D gene: .
J gene: TRBJ2-7
CDR3 protein: CASSARALLVHEQYF
CDR3 DNA: TGCGCCAGCAGCGCCCGGGCTCTTCTTGTCCACGAGCAGTACTTC

V gene: TRBV7-6
clone size: .
D gene: TRBD2
J gene: TRBJ2-7
CDR3 protein: CASSPEGLASGTYEQYF
CDR3 DNA: TGTGCCAGCTCGCCTGAGGGTTTGGCTAGCGGGACTTACGAGCAGTACTTC

V gene: TRBV7-8
clone size: .
D gene: .
J gene: TRBJ2-7
CDR3 protein: CASSLAAPSYEQYF
CDR3 DNA: TGTGCCAGCAGCTTAGCGGCCCCCTCCTACGAGCAGTACTTC

V gene: TRBV5-8
clone size: few
D gene: .
J gene: TRBJ2-3
CDR3 protein: CASSPDPGRVTDTQYF
CDR3 DNA: TGTGCCAGCAGCCCGGACCCGGGACGAGTCACAGATACGCAGTATTTT

V gene: TRBV14
clone size: .
D gene: TRBD2
J gene: TRBJ2-3
CDR3 protein: CASSQVAGGSRWITDTQYF
CDR3 DNA: TGTGCCAGCAGCCAAGTGGCCGGCGGGAGTAGATGGATCACAGATACGCAGTATTTT

V gene: TRBV11-3
clone size: once
D gene: .
J gene: TRBJ2-7
CDR3 protein: CASSVYGGSYEQYF
CDR3 DNA: TGTGCCAGCAGCGTCTACGGGGGCTCCTACGAGCAGTACTTC

V gene: TRBV7-6
clone size: once
D gene: .
J gene: TRBJ2-6
CDR3 protein: CASSLARDTSGANVLTF
CDR3 DNA: TGTGCCAGCAGCTTAGCAAGGGATACCTCTGGGGCCAACGTCCTGACTTTC

V gene: TRBV11-3
clone size: .
D gene: .
J gene: TRBJ2-7
CDR3 protein: CASSSGGYEQYF
CDR3 DNA: TGTGCCAGCAGCTCCGGGGGATACGAGCAGTACTTC

V gene: TRBV13
clone size: .
D gene: TRBD1
J gene: TRBJ2-5
CDR3 protein: CASSQWDREETQYF
CDR3 DNA: TGTGCCAGCAGCCAGTGGGACAGGGAGGAGACCCAGTACTTC

V gene: TRBV7-2
clone size: .
D gene: .
J gene: TRBJ2-3
CDR3 protein: CASSLLLGGDSRGTDTQYF
CDR3 DNA: TGTGCCAGCAGTTTGCTTTTGGGCGGAGACTCAAGGGGCACAGATACGCAGTATTTT

V gene: TRBV5-1
clone size: .
D gene: TRBD2
J gene: TRBJ2-3
CDR3 protein: CASSLVGAGAGDTQYF
CDR3 DNA: TGCGCCAGCAGCTTGGTGGGAGCGGGAGCGGGGGATACGCAGTATTTT

V gene: TRBV7-9
clone size: .
D gene: .
J gene: TRBJ1-1
CDR3 protein: CASSFSSTEAFF
CDR3 DNA: TGTGCCAGCAGCTTTTCTAGCACTGAAGCTTTCTTT

V gene: TRBV7-3
clone size: .
D gene: .
J gene: TRBJ1-1
CDR3 protein: CASSLTGAANTEAFF
CDR3 DNA: TGTGCCAGCAGCTTAACGGGGGCGGCGAACACTGAAGCTTTCTTT

V gene: TRBV2
clone size: .
D gene: .
J gene: TRBJ1-2
CDR3 protein: CASSDGRGEGYTF
CDR3 DNA: TGTGCCAGCAGTGATGGGAGGGGTGAGGGCTACACCTTC

V gene: TRBV5-1
clone size: .
D gene: .
J gene: TRBJ2-1
CDR3 protein: CASSLAASDEQFF
CDR3 DNA: TGCGCCAGCAGCTTGGCTGCTAGCGATGAGCAGTTCTTC

V gene: TRBV5-4
clone size: .
D gene: .
J gene: TRBJ1-1
CDR3 protein: CASSLGGNTEAFF
CDR3 DNA: TGTGCCAGCAGCTTGGGAGGGAACACTGAAGCTTTCTTT

V gene: TRBV19
clone size: .
D gene: TRBD1
J gene: TRBJ2-7
CDR3 protein: CASSPTGGAYEQYF
CDR3 DNA: TGTGCCAGTAGCCCGACAGGGGGTGCCTACGAGCAGTACTTC

V gene: TRBV25-1
clone size: .
D gene: .
J gene: TRBJ2-7
CDR3 protein: CASSEWGGGSEQYF
CDR3 DNA: TGTGCCAGCAGTGAATGGGGCGGTGGGAGCGAGCAGTACTTC